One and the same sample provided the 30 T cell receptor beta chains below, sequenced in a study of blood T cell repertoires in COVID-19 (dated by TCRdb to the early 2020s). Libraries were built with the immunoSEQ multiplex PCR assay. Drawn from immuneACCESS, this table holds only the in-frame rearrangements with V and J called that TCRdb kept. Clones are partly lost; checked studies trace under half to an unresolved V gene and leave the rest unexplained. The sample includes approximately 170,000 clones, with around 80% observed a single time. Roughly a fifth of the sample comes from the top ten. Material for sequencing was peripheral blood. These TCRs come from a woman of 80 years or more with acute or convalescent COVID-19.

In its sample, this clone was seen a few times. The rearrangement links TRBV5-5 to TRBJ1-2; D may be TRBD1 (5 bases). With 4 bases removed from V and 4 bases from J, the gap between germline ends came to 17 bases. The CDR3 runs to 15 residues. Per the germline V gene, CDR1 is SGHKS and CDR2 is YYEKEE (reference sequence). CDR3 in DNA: TGTGCCAGCAGCACCCCTTTGGGGCGACCCTATGGCTACACCTTC. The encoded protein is CASSTPLGRPYGYTF.

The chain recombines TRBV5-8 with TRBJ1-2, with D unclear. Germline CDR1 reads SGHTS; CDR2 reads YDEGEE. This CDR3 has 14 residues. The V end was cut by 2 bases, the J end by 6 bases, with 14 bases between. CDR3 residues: CASSFSTLTHGYTF. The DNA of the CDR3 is TGTGCCAGCAGCTTCTCGACATTAACACATGGCTACACCTTC.

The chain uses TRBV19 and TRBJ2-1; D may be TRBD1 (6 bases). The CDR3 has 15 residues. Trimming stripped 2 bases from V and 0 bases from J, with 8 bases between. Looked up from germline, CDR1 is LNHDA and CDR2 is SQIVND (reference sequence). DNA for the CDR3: TGTGCCAGTAGTATAACAGGGAGCTCCTACAATGAGCAGTTCTTC. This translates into CASSITGSSYNEQFF. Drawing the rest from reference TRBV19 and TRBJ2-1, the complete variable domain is DGGITQSPKYLFRKEGQNVTLSCEQNLNHDAMYWYRQDPGQGLRLIYYSQIVNDFQKGDIAEGYSVSREKKESFPLTVTSAQKNPTAFYLCASSITGSSYNEQFFGPGTRLTVL.

Written as DNA, the CDR3 is TGTGCCAGCAGACTTATGAACAGGGTGGGGGACACTGAAGCTTTCTTT. Protein product: CASRLMNRVGDTEAFF. The genes are TRBV28 and TRBJ1-1; a weak D match, TRBD1 (6 bases). Trimming stripped 6 bases from V and 3 bases from J, with 20 bases between. The CDR3 extends over 16 amino acids. Germline V gene sequence: CDR1 MDHEN, CDR2 SYDVKM.

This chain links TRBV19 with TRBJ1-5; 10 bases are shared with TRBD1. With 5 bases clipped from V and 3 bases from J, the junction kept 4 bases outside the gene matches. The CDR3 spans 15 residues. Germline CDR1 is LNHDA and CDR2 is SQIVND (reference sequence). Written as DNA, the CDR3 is TGTGCCAGTAGTGGGGGACAGGGGTACAATCAGCCCCAGCATTTT. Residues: CASSGGQGYNQPQHF. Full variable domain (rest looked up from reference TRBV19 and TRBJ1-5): DGGITQSPKYLFRKEGQNVTLSCEQNLNHDAMYWYRQDPGQGLRLIYYSQIVNDFQKGDIAEGYSVSREKKESFPLTVTSAQKNPTAFYLCASSGGQGYNQPQHFGDGTRLSIL.

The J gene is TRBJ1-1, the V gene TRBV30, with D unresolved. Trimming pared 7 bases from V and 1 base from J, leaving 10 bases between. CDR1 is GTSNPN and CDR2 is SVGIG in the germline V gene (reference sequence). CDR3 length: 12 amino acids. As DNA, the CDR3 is TGTGCCTATAACTTTGCGAACACTGAAGCTTTCTTT. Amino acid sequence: CAYNFANTEAFF.

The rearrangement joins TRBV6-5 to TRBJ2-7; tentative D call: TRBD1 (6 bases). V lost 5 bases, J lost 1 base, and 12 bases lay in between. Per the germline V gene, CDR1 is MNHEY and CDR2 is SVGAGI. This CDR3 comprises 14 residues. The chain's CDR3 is CASSLRDTSYEQYF. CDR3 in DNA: TGTGCCAGCAGTCTCCGGGACACTTCCTACGAGCAGTACTTC.

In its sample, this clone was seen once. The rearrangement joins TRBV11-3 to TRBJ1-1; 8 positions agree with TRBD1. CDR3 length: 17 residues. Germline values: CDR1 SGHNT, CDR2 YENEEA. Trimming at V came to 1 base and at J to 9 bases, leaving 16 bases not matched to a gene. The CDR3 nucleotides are TGTGCCAGCAGCTTAGTGCTCAGGGGGCGCCCCGGTTGGAAAGCTTTCTTT. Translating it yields CASSLVLRGRPGWKAFF. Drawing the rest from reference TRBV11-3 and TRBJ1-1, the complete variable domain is EAGVVQSPRYKIIEKKQPVAFWCNPISGHNTLYWYLQNLGQGPELLIRYENEEAVDDSQLPKDRFSAERLKGVDSTLKIQPAELGDSAVYLCASSLVLRGRPGWKAFFGQGTRLTVV.

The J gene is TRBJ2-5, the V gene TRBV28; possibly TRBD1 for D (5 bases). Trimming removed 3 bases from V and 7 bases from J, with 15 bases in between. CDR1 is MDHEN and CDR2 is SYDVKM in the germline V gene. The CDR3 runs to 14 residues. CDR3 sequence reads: CASSLGQGGRTQYF. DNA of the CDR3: TGTGCCAGCAGTTTGGGGCAGGGCGGTAGGACCCAGTACTTC.

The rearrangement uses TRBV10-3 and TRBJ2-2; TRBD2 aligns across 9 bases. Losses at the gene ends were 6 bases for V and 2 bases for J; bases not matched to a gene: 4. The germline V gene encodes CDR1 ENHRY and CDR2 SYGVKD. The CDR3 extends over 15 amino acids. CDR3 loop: CAIRTAGGNTGELFF. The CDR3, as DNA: TGTGCCATCAGAACAGCGGGAGGAAACACCGGGGAGCTGTTTTTT.

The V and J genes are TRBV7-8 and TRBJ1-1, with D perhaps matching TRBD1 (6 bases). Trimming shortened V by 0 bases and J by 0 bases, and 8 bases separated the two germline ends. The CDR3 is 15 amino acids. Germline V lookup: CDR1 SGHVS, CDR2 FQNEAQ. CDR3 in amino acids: CASSLAGQLNTEAFF. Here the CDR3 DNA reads TGTGCCAGCAGCTTAGCTGGACAGTTGAACACTGAAGCTTTCTTT.

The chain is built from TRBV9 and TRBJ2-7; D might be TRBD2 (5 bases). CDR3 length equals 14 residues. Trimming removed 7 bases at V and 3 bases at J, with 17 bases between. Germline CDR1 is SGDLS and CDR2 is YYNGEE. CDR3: CASGRLAGDYEQYF. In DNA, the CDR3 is TGTGCCAGCGGGAGACTGGCGGGCGACTACGAGCAGTACTTC.

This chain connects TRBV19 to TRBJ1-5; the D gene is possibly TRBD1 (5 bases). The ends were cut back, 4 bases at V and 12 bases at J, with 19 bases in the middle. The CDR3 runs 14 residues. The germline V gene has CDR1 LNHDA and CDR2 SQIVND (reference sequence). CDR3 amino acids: CASSTRQTTQVQHF. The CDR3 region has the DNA TGTGCCAGTAGTACCCGACAGACCACCCAGGTCCAGCATTTT. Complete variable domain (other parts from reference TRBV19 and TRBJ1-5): DGGITQSPKYLFRKEGQNVTLSCEQNLNHDAMYWYRQDPGQGLRLIYYSQIVNDFQKGDIAEGYSVSREKKESFPLTVTSAQKNPTAFYLCASSTRQTTQVQHFGDGTRLSIL.

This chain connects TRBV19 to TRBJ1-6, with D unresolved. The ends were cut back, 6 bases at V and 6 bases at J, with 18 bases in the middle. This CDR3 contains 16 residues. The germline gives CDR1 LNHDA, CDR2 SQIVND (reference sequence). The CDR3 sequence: CASSSPGGGANSPLHF. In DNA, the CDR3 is TGTGCCAGTAGCTCCCCCGGTGGAGGAGCTAATTCACCCCTCCACTTT.

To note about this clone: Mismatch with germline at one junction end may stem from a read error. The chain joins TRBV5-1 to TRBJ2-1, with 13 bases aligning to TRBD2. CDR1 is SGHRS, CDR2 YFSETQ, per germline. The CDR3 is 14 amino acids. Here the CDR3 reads CASGTSGDYNEQFF. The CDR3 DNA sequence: TGCGCCAGTGGGACTAGCGGGGACTACAACGAGCAGTTCTTC.

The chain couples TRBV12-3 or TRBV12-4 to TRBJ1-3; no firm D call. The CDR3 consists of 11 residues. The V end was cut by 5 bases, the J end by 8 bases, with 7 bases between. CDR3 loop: CASSPSDTIYF. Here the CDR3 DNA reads TGTGCCAGCAGTCCGTCGGACACCATATATTTT.

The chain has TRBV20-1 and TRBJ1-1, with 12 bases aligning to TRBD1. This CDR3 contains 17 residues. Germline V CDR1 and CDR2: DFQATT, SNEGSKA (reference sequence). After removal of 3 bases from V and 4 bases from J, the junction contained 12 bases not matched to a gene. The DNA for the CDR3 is TGCAGTGCTAGTCCCCTCCCGGGACAGGGGGCGGGCACTGAAGCTTTCTTT. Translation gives CSASPLPGQGAGTEAFF.

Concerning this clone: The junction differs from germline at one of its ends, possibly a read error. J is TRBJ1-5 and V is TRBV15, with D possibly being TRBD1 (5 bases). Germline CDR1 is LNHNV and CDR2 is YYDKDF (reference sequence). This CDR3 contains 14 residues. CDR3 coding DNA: TGTGCCACCGGCAGGGACTATAGCAATCAGCCCCAGCATTTT. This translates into CATGRDYSNQPQHF.

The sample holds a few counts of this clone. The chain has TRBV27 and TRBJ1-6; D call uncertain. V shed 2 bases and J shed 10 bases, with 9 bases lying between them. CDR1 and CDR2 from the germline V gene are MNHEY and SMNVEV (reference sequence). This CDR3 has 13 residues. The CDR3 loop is CASSLNGGSPLHF. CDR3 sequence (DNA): TGTGCCAGCAGTTTAAACGGAGGGTCACCCCTCCACTTT.

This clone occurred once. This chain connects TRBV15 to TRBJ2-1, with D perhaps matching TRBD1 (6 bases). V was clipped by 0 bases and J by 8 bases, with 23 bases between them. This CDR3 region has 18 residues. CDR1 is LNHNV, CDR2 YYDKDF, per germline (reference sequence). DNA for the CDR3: TGTGCCACCAGCAGAGATTCCAGGGGTTTAGGGGCTGAGCATGAGCAGTTCTTC. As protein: CATSRDSRGLGAEHEQFF.

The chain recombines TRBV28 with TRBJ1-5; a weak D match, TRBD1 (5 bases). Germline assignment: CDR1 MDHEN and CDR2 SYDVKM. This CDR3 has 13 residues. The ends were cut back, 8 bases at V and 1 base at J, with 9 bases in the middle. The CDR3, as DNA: TGTGCCAGCCACAGGACGAGCAATCAGCCCCAGCATTTT. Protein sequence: CASHRTSNQPQHF.

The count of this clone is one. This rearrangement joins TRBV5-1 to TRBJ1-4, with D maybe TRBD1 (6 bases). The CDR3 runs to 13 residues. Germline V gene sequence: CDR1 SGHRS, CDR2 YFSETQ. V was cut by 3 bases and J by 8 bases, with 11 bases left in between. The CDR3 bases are TGCGCCAGCAGCTCCCCACAGGGAGAAAAACTGTTTTTT. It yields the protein CASSSPQGEKLFF. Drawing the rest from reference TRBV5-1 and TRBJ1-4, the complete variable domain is KAGVTQTPRYLIKTRGQQVTLSCSPISGHRSVSWYQQTPGQGLQFLFEYFSETQRNKGNFPGRFSGRQFSNSRSEMNVSTLELGDSALYLCASSSPQGEKLFFGSGTQLSVL.

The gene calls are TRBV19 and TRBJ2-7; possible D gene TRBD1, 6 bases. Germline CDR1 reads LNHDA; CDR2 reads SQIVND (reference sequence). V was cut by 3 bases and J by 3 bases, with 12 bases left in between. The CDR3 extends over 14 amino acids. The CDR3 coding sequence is TGTGCCAGTAGTATCACATTACAGGGCTACGAGCAGTACTTC. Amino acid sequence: CASSITLQGYEQYF. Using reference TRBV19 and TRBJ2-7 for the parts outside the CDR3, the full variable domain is DGGITQSPKYLFRKEGQNVTLSCEQNLNHDAMYWYRQDPGQGLRLIYYSQIVNDFQKGDIAEGYSVSREKKESFPLTVTSAQKNPTAFYLCASSITLQGYEQYFGPGTRLTVT.

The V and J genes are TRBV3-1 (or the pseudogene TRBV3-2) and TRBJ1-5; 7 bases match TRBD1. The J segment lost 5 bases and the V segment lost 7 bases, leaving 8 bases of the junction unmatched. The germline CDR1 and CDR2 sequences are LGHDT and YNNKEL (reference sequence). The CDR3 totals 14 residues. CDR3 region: CASTEGADDQPQHF. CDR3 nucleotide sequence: TGTGCCAGCACCGAGGGGGCCGATGATCAGCCCCAGCATTTT.

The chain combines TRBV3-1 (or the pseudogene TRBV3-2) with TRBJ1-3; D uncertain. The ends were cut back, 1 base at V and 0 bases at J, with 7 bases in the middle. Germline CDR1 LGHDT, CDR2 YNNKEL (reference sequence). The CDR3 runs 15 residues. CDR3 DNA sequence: TGTGCCAGCAGCCAAGGGGCGAACTCTGGAAACACCATATATTTT. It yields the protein CASSQGANSGNTIYF.

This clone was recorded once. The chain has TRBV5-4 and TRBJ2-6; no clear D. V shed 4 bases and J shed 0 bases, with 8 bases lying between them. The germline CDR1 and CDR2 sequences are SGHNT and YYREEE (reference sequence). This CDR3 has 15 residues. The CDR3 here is CASSTDTSGANVLTF. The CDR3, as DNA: TGTGCCAGCAGCACCGACACCTCTGGGGCCAACGTCCTGACTTTC.

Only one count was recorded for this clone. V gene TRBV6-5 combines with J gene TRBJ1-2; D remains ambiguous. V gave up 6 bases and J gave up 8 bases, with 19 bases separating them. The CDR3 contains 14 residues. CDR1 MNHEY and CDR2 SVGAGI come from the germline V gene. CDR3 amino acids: CASRPGLILEGYTF. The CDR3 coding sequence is TGTGCCAGCAGACCTGGACTTATTCTGGAGGGCTACACCTTC.

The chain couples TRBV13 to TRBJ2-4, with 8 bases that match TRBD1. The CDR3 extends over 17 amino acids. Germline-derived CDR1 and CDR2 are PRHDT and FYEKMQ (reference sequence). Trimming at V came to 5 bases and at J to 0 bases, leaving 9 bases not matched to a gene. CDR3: CASSRGTGGIAKNIQYF. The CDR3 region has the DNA TGTGCCAGCAGCCGAGGAACAGGGGGAATAGCCAAAAACATTCAGTACTTC.

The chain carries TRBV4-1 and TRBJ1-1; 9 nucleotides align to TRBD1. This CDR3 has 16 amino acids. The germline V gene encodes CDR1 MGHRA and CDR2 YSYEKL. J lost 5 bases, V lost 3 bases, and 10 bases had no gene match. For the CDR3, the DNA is TGCGCCAGCAGCCATGTGCTGGGACAGGGATCGACTGAAGCTTTCTTT. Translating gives CASSHVLGQGSTEAFF.

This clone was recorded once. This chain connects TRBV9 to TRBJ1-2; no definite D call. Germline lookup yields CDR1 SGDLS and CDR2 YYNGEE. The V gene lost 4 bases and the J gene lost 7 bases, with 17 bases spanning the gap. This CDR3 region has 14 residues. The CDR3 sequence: CASSTQDGVGGYTF. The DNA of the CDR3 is TGTGCCAGCAGCACCCAAGACGGAGTAGGTGGCTACACCTTC.